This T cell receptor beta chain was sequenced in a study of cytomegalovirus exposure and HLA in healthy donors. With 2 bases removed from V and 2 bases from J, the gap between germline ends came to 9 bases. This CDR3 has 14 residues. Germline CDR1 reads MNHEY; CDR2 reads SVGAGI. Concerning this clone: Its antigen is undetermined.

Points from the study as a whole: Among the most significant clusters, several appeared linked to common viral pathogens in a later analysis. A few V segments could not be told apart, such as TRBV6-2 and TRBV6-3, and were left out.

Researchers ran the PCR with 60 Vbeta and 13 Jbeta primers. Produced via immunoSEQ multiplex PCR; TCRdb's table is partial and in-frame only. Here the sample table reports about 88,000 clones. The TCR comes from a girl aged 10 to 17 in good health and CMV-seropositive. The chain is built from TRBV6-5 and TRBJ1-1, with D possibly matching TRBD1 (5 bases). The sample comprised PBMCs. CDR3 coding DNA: TGTGCCAGCAGTTACGACAGACCTAACACTGAAGCTTTCTTT. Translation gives CASSYDRPNTEAFF.